This T cell receptor beta chain was captured by sequencing in a study of blood T cell repertoires in COVID-19. For the study at large: PBMCs, B-cell-depleted T cells, or T cells were the source of the cDNA or gDNA that made up the material.

From germline, CDR1 is LNHDA and CDR2 SQIVND (reference sequence). With V trimmed by 5 bases and J by 3 bases, 8 bases remained unmatched. This CDR3 contains 15 residues. As originally analysed: The assay estimated nucleated cells by amplifying reference gene primers. Data came from immunoSEQ multiplex PCR; TCRdb stores just in-frame clones and leaves some out. V, J and clone size were drawn from that table, and D and trimming were deduced from the DNA. The repertoire consists of a few hundred thousand clones, with about 88% occurring once and the leading ten covering approximately 1.6%. Sequenced material: peripheral blood. The chain couples TRBV19 to TRBJ2-7, with 9 bases fitting TRBD1. This clonotype originated in a man aged 70-80 years with acute or convalescent COVID-19. In nucleotides, the CDR3 is TGTGCCAGTAGTGCCTTGACAGGGGGTCTCTACGAGCAGTACTTC. Translation: CASSALTGGLYEQYF.